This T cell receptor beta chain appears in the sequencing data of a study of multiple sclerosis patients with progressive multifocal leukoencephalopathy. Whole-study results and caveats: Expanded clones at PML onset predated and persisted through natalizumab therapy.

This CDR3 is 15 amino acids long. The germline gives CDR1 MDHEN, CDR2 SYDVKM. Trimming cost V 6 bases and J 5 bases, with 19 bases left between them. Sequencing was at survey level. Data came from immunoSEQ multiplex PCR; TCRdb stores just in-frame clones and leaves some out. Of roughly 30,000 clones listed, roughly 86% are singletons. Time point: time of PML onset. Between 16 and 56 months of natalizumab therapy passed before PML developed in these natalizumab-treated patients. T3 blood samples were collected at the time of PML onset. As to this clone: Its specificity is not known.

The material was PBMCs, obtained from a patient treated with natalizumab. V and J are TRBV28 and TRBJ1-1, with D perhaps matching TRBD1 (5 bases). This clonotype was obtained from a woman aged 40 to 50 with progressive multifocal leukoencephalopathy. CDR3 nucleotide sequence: TGTGCCAGCAGCCCCGGCGAGGGGACTGGGACTGAAGCTTTCTTT. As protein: CASSPGEGTGTEAFF.